This TCR beta chain comes out of a study of blood T cell repertoires in COVID-19 (dated by TCRdb to the early 2020s). As for the study more broadly: Samples from collaborators originated in the United States, Italy and Spain and spanned both the acute and convalescent phases of COVID-19. The prospective study material was composed of cDNA or gDNA derived from T cells, B-cell-depleted T cells, or PBMCs. The dataset comprised deeply sampled blood TCRbeta repertoires from subjects exposed to, actively infected with, or recovered from COVID-19. A freely available public database, intended as a resource for researchers studying the immune response to SARS-CoV-2, is where the repertoires were released. Samples came from the ongoing ImmuneRACE study (first 160 participants) plus 1,254 subjects from 6 global collaborators. The sample metadata nearly always contained a de-identified subject ID, COVID-19 status, age in years and sex. Where HLA class I and class II types were available, the types were taken from metadata supplied by the sample provider, not from assay-based typing. What the study reported, not specific to this receptor: How much clinical and demographic metadata was included differed by source and by participant, and the metadata was provided uncurated.

On this clone itself: No antigen is known for it. Per-base quality was not reported, and no clone a single base away is much larger than it.

TCRbeta CDR3 regions were amplified from genomic DNA by means of the immunoSEQ Assay, a bias-controlled multiplex PCR. The authors' pipeline ran thus. The number of nucleated cells in each sample was estimated from the amplification of reference gene primers within the assay. To quantify the absolute abundance of each unique TCRbeta CDR3 rearrangement, sequence reads were collapsed and filtered. Productive Simpson clonality was computed per sample as the square root of Simpson's diversity index over productive rearrangements. Imported from immuneACCESS, the table was reduced by TCRdb to in-frame sequences with V and J called. These copies leave out some clones; in studies compared against another copy, an unresolved V gene accounts for under half, and the cause of the remainder is not known. V, J and clone size are those of that table, while D and trimming were read from the DNA. The table for this sample lists roughly 500,000 clones; more than 75% of them were counted only once. The ten largest clones capture approximately 2% of the sample.

V is pared back by 5 bases and J by 10 bases, with 17 bases lying between the germline termini. The germline V gene encodes CDR1 SGHVS and CDR2 FNYEAQ. From its cysteine to its phenylalanine, the CDR3 spans 14 amino acids. Of all the DNA, just the CDR3 is kept, 42 bases in frame from base 1. Participants in the prospective study were aged about 18 to 100 years, lived in 24 United States geographic areas, and enrolled through a virtual design. To assign participants to cohorts, the prospective study relied on clinical history that participants themselves reported in a screening survey and a study questionnaire. Recovered participants in ImmuneRACE Cohort 3 were defined as having two consecutive negative NP/OP PCR tests, clearance from a healthcare professional, or resolution of symptoms. Mobile phlebotomists in the prospective study collected whole blood, serum and a nasopharyngeal or oropharyngeal swab from every participant. Over an approximately 2-month period, participants in the prospective study had the option of providing additional blood draws and questionnaires. Blood samples from the prospective study were shipped frozen or at room temperature prior to DNA extraction.

The clonotype comes from a woman aged 40 to 50 who had recovered from COVID-19. The chain uses TRBV7-6 and TRBJ1-4, with a weak D call of TRBD1 (5 bases match). Sequencing used PBMCs or T cells enriched from blood (not recorded which). The nucleotide sequence reads as follows: TGTGCCAGCAGCCCGACAGACTCCTCGGGAAAACTGTTTTTT. This codes for CASSPTDSSGKLFF.